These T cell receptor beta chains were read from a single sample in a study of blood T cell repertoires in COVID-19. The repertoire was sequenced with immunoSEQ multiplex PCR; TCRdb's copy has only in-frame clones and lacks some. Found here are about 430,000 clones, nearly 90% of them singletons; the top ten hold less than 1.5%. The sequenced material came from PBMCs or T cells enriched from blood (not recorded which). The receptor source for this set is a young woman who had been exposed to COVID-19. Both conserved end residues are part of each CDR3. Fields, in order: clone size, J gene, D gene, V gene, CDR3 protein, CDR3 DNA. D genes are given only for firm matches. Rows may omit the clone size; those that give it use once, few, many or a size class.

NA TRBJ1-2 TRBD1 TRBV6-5 CASSLRDREYGYTF TGTGCCAGCAGCCTCCGGGACAGGGAGTACGGCTACACCTTC
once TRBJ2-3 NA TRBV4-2 CASSQDSEITDTQYF TGTGCCAGCAGCCAAGATAGTGAGATCACAGATACGCAGTATTTT
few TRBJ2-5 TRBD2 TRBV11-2 CASSLEGGLVGETQYF TGTGCCAGCAGCTTAGAGGGCGGACTAGTTGGGGAGACCCAGTACTTC
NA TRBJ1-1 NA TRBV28 CASSFRGGADTEAFF TGTGCCAGCAGTTTTAGGGGGGGTGCGGACACTGAAGCTTTCTTT
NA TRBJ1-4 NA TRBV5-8 CASSLYFGGGEKLFF TGTGCCAGCAGCCTGTACTTCGGAGGAGGGGAAAAACTGTTTTTT
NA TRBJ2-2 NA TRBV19 CASLAAPGKLFF TGTGCCAGTCTCGCGGCCCCCGGGAAGCTGTTTTTT
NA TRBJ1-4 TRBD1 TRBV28 CASSSTSRTGVPEKLFF TGTGCCAGCAGCTCTACATCCCGGACAGGGGTCCCTGAAAAACTGTTTTTT
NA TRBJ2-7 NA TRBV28 CASKGGGNYEQYF TGTGCCAGCAAGGGCGGGGGCAACTACGAGCAGTACTTC
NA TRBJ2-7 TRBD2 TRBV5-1 CASRRGLAVNSEQYF TGCGCCAGCAGAAGGGGACTAGCGGTTAACTCCGAGCAGTACTTC
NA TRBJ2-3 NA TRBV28 CASGLSSTDTQYF TGTGCCAGCGGACTGAGTAGCACAGATACGCAGTATTTT
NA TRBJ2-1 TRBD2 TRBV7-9 CASSTSPGLAGGFLYNEQFF TGTGCCAGCAGCACCTCTCCGGGACTAGCGGGGGGTTTTCTCTACAATGAGCAGTTCTTC
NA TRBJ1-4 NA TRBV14 CASSLTGSGEKLFF TGTGCCAGCAGCCTTACAGGGAGTGGTGAAAAACTGTTTTTT
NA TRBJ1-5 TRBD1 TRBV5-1 CASSPGDSSNQPQHF TGCGCCAGCAGCCCCGGGGACAGCAGCAATCAGCCCCAGCATTTT
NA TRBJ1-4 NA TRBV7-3 CASSSGPNEKLFF TGTGCCAGCAGCAGCGGGCCAAATGAAAAACTGTTTTTT
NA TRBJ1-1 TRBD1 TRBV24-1 CATSDPKQGAIDDEAFF TGTGCCACCAGTGATCCCAAACAGGGGGCGATCGATGATGAAGCTTTCTTT
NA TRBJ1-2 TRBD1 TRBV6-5 CASSYSNRGDYGYTF TGTGCCAGCAGTTACTCGAACAGGGGGGACTATGGCTACACCTTC
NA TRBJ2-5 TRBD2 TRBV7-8 CASSASWTSGVGETQYF TGTGCCAGCAGCGCGTCATGGACTAGCGGGGTAGGAGAGACCCAGTACTTC
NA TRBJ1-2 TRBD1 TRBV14 CASSQHTGVGYTF TGTGCCAGCAGCCAACATACAGGGGTCGGCTACACCTTC
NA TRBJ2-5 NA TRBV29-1 CSVAYGALEDQYF TGCAGCGTGGCCTATGGAGCTCTGGAAGACCAGTACTTC
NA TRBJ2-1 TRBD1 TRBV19 CASRERDRGLNEQFF TGTGCCAGTAGGGAGAGGGACAGGGGTCTCAATGAGCAGTTCTTC
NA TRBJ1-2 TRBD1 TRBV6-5 CASSRTGVAGYTF TGTGCCAGCTCCCGGACAGGGGTGGCTGGCTACACCTTC
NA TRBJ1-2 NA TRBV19 CASSTGHYNYGYTF TGTGCCAGTAGTACCGGACACTATAACTATGGCTACACCTTC
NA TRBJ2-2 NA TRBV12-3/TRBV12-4 CASSFGGAELFF TGTGCCAGCAGTTTTGGAGGGGCGGAGCTGTTTTTT
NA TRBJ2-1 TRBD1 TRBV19 CASIGTGADQFF TGTGCCAGTATTGGGACAGGAGCGGACCAGTTCTTC
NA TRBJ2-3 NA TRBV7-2 CASSLRETDTQYF TGTGCCAGCAGCTTAAGAGAGACAGATACGCAGTATTTT
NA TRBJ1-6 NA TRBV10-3 CAISEGTSQENSPLHF TGTGCCATCAGTGAGGGGACATCCCAAGAAAATTCACCCCTCCACTTT
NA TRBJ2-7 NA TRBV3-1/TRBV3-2 CASSQVPFGCYEQYF TGTGCCAGCAGCCAAGTCCCTTTCGGGTGCTACGAGCAGTACTTC
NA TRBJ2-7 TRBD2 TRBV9 CASSAGLALEQYF TGTGCCAGCAGCGCGGGACTAGCCCTCGAGCAGTACTTC
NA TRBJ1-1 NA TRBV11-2 CASSAYTGNTEAFF TGTGCCAGCAGCGCTTACACAGGAAACACTGAAGCTTTCTTT
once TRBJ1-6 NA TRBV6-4 CASRADSFNSPLHF TGTGCCAGCAGGGCGGACAGTTTTAATTCACCCCTCCACTTT
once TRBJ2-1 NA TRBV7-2 CASSLSTAPYNEQFF TGTGCCAGCAGCTTAAGTACAGCCCCCTACAATGAGCAGTTCTTC
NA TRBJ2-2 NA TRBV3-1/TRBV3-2 CASSQEITFPPPNTGELFF TGTGCCAGCAGCCAAGAAATCACTTTTCCCCCCCCGAACACCGGGGAGCTGTTTTTT
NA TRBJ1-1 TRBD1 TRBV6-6 CASSSGQGNTEAFF TGTGCCAGCAGTTCGGGACAGGGGAACACTGAAGCTTTCTTT
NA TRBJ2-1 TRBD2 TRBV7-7 CASSPLAGVVNEQFF TGTGCTAGCAGCCCACTAGCGGGGGTAGTCAATGAGCAGTTCTTC
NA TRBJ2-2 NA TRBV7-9 CASSLSDYRGGLFF TGTGCCAGCAGCTTATCGGACTACCGGGGTGGGCTGTTTTTT
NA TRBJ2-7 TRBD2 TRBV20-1 CSAGRGYEQYF TGCAGTGCCGGGCGGGGGTACGAGCAGTACTTC
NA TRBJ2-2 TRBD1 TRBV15 CATSRRKEQGAAGELFF TGTGCCACCAGCAGAAGGAAGGAACAGGGGGCGGCCGGGGAGCTGTTTTTT
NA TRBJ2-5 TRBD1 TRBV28 CASSPSIGGLETQYF TGTGCCAGCAGTCCGAGCATAGGGGGCCTAGAGACCCAGTACTTC
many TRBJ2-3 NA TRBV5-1 CASSLPGGTDTQYF TGCGCCAGCAGCTTGCCAGGGGGCACAGATACGCAGTATTTT
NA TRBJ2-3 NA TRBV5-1 CASSPADLRSQHTQYF TGCGCCAGCAGCCCCGCGGACTTGAGATCCCAGCATACGCAGTATTTT
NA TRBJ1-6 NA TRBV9 CASSPAFLGAAWSPLHF TGTGCCAGCAGCCCCGCCTTTTTGGGCGCCGCCTGGTCACCCCTCCACTTT
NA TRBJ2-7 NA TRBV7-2 CASSLGGDSYEQYF TGTGCCAGCAGCTTGGGGGGAGATTCCTACGAGCAGTACTTC
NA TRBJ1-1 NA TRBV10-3 CAISESVGSQGRGTEAFF TGTGCCATCAGTGAGTCGGTTGGCAGCCAGGGTAGGGGCACTGAAGCTTTCTTT
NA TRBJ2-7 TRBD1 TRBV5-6 CASTWLGTGGSEQYF TGTGCCAGCACCTGGCTTGGGACAGGGGGGTCCGAGCAGTACTTC
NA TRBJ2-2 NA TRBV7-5 CVRTQNVTGELFF TGTGTCAGAACCCAAAATGTCACCGGGGAGCTGTTTTTT
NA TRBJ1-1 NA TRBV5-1 CASSLAEGTEAFF TGCGCCAGCAGCTTGGCAGAGGGCACTGAAGCTTTCTTT
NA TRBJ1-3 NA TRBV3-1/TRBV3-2 CASSKAPGYTIYF TGTGCCAGCAGTAAGGCCCCGGGGTACACCATATATTTT
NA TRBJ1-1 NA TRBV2 CASRQQGPNTEAFF TGTGCCAGCAGACAACAGGGTCCGAACACTGAAGCTTTCTTT
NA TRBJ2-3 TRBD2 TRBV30 CACRDYSGEGDTQYF TGTGCCTGTAGGGACTATTCGGGGGAGGGAGATACGCAGTATTTT
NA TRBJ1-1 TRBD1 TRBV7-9 CASSLEGGGGTEAFF TGTGCCAGCAGCTTAGAAGGGGGCGGAGGGACTGAAGCTTTCTTT